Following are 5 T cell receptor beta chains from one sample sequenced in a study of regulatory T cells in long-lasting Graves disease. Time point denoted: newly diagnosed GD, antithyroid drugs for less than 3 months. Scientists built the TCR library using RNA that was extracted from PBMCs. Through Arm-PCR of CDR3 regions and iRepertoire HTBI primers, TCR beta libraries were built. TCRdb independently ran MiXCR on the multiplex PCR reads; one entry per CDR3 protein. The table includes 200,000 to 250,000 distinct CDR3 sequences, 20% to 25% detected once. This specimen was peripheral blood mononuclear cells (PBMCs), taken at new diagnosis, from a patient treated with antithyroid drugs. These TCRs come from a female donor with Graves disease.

The DNA of the CDR3 is TGTGCCAGCAGTTGGGTGGGAGAAAAAAACTATGGCTACACCTTC. It translates to CASSWVGEKNYGYTF. This rearrangement joins TRBV6-5 to TRBJ1-2; D ambiguous. In germline, CDR1 is MNHEY, CDR2 SVGAGI. CDR3 length: 15 residues. Trimming took off 4 bases at V and 2 bases at J, with 14 bases between the two ends.

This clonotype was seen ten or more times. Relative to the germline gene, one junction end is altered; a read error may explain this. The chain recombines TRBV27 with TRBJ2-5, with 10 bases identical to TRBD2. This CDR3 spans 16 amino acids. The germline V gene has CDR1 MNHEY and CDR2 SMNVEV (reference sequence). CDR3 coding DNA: TGTGCCAGCAGTTTTGGGATAGCGGGAGGTCCAGAGGCCCAGTACTTC. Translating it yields CASSFGIAGGPEAQYF.

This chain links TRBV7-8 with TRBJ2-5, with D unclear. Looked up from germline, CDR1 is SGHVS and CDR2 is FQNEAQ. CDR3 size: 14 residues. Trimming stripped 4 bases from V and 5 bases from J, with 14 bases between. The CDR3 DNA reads TGTGCCAGCAGCTCCCAAAGACTCTGGGAGACCCAGTACTTC. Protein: CASSSQRLWETQYF.

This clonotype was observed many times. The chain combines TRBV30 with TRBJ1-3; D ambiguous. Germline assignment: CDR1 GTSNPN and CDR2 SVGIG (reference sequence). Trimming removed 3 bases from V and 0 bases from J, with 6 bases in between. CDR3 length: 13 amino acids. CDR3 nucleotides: TGTGCCTGGAGCCCCGGCTCTGGAAACACCATATATTTT. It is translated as CAWSPGSGNTIYF.

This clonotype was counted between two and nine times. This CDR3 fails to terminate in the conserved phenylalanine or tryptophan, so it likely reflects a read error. The chain's CDR3 is CASSSSNRGREEGQFS. The CDR3 DNA follows: TGTGCCAGCAGCTCATCTAACCGAGGACGGGAAGAGGGGCAGTTCTCC. V and J are TRBV5-4 and TRBJ2-1, with D maybe TRBD2 (5 bases). Trimming left V 3 bases short and J 12 bases short, with 25 bases between. CDR1 is SGHNT and CDR2 is YYREEE in the germline V gene (reference sequence). There are 16 residues in the CDR3.